This T cell receptor beta chain was documented in a study of T-cell memory formation after mild COVID-19. V was pared by 3 bases and J by 0 bases, with 9 bases between. CDR1 is LNHDA, CDR2 SQIVND, per germline (reference sequence). The CDR3 contains 15 residues. TCRdb analysed the 5' RACE reads with MiXCR anew, one entry per CDR3 protein. The sample contains about 360,000 distinct CDR3 sequences, approximately 15% of which appear only once. This clonotype was detected only a few times. V gene TRBV19 combines with J gene TRBJ1-3; no definite D call. Input material: PBMCs or a T cell subset sorted from them (not recorded which). The receptor was derived from a man younger than 35 who had mild COVID-19 (a few samples of this study predate the infection). Cell type and time point are not known. For the CDR3, the DNA is TGTGCCAGTAGTATCCAGGCCCGCTCTGGAAACACCATATATTTT. Translated, it gives CASSIQARSGNTIYF.